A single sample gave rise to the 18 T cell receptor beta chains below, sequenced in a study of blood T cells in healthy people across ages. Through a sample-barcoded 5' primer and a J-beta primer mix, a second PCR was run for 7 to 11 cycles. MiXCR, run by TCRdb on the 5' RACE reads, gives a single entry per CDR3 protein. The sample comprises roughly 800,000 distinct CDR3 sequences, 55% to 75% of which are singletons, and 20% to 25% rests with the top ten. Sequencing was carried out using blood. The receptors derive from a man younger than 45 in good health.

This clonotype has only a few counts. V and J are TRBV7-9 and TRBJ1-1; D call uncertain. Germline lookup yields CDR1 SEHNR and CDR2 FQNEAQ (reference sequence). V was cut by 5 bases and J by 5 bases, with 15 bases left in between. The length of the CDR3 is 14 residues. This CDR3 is CASSRDLWLTEAFF. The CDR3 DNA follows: TGTGCCAGCAGCCGCGATCTGTGGCTGACTGAAGCTTTCTTT.

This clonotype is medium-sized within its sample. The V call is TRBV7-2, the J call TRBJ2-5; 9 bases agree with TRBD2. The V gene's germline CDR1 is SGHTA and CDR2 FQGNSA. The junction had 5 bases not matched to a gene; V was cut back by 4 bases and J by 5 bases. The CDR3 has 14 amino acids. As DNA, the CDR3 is TGTGCCAGCAGCTACCAGCGGGGGGCGGAGACCCAGTACTTC. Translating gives CASSYQRGAETQYF.

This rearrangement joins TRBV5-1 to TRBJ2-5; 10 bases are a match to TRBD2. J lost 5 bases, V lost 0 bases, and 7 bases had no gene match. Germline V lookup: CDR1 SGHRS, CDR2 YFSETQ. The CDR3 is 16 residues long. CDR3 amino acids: CASSLEPSGGRETQYF. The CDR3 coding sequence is TGCGCCAGCAGCTTGGAGCCTAGCGGGGGCAGGGAGACCCAGTACTTC. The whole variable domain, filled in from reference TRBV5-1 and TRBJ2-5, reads KAGVTQTPRYLIKTRGQQVTLSCSPISGHRSVSWYQQTPGQGLQFLFEYFSETQRNKGNFPGRFSGRQFSNSRSEMNVSTLELGDSALYLCASSLEPSGGRETQYFGPGTRLLVL.

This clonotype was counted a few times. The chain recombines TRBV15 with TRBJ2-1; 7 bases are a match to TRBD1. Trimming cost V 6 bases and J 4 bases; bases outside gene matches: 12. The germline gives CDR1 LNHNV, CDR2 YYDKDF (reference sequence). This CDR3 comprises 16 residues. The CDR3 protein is CATSPYPGTAYNEQFF. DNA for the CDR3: TGTGCCACCAGTCCCTACCCCGGGACAGCTTACAATGAGCAGTTCTTC.

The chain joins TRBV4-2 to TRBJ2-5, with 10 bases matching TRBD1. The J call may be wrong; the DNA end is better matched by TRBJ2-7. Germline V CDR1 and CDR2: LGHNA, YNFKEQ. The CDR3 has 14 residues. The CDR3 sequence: CASSPSTGGHEQYF. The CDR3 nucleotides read TGTGCCAGCAGCCCGTCGACAGGGGGCCACGAGCAGTACTTC.

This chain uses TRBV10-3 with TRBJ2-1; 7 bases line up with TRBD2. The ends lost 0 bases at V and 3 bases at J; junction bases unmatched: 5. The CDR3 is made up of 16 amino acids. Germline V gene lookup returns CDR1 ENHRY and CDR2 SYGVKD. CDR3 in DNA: TGTGCCATCAGTGAGTCGGGCAGGGAGGGCTACAATGAGCAGTTCTTC. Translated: CAISESGREGYNEQFF.

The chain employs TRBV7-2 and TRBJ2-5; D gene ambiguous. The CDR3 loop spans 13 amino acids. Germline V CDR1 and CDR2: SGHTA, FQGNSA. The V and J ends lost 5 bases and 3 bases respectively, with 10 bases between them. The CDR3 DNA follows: TGTGCCAGCAGCGTAGTCCGTAAAGAGACCCAGTACTTC. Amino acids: CASSVVRKETQYF.

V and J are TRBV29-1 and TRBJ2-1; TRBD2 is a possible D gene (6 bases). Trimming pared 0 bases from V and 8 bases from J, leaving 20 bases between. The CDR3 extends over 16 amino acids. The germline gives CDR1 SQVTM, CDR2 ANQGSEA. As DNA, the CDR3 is TGCAGCGTTGAAGATCGCGGGGACCCGTCCCGCGATGAGCAGTTCTTC. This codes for CSVEDRGDPSRDEQFF.

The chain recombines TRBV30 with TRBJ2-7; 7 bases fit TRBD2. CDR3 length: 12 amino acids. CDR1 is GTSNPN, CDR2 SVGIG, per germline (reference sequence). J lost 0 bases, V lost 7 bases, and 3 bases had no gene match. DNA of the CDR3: TGTGCCTTGACTAGCATCTCCTACGAGCAGTACTTC. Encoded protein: CALTSISYEQYF.

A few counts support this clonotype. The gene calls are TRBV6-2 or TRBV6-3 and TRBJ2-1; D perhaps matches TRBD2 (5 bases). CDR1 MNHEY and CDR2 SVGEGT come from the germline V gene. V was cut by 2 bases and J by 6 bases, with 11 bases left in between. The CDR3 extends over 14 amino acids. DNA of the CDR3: TGTGCCAGCAGTTACCCGGGAAGGAGCAATGAGCAGTTCTTC. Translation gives CASSYPGRSNEQFF.

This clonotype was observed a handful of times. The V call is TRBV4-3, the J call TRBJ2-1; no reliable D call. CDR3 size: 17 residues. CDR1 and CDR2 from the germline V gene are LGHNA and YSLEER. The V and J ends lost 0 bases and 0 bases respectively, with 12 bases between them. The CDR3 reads CASSQENSVNSYNEQFF. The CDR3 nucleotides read TGCGCCAGCAGCCAAGAGAACAGCGTGAACTCCTACAATGAGCAGTTCTTC.

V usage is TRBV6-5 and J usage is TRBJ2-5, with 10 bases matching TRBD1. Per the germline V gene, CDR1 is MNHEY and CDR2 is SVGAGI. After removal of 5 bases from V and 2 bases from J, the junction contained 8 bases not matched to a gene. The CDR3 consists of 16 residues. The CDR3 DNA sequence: TGTGCCAGCAGTCTTTCGGGACAGGGGTTACAAGAGACCCAGTACTTC. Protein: CASSLSGQGLQETQYF.

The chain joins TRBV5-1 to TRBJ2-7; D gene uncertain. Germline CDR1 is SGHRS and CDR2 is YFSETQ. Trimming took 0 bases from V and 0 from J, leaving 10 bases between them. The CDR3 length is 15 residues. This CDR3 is CASSLEVAPSYEQYF. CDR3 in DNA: TGCGCCAGCAGCTTGGAGGTGGCACCCTCCTACGAGCAGTACTTC.

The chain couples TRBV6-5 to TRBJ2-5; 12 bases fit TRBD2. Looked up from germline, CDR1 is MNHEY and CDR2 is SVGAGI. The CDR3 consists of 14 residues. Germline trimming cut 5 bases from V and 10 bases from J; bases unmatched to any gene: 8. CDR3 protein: CASSPSGGGLGQYF. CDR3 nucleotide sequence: TGTGCCAGCAGTCCTAGCGGGGGGGGACTCGGCCAGTACTTC.

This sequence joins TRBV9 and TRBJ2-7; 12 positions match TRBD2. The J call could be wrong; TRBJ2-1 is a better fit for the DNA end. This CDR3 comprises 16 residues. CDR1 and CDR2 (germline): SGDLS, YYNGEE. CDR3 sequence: CASSVVLASGRGEQFF. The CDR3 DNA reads TGTGCCAGCAGCGTAGTTTTGGCTAGCGGGAGGGGTGAGCAGTTCTTC.

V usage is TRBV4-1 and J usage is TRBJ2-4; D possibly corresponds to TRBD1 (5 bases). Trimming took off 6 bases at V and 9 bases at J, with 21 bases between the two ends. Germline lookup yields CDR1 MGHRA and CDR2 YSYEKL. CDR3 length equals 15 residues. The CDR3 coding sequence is TGCGCCAGCAGACCCAGGGAAAATCTTAGAAGCATTCAGTACTTC. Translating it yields CASRPRENLRSIQYF.

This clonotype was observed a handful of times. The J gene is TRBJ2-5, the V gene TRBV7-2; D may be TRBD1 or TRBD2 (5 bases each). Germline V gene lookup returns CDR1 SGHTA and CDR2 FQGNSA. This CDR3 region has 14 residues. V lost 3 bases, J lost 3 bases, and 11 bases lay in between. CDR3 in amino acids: CASSFQVGEETQYF. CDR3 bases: TGTGCCAGCAGCTTCCAGGTGGGGGAAGAGACCCAGTACTTC.

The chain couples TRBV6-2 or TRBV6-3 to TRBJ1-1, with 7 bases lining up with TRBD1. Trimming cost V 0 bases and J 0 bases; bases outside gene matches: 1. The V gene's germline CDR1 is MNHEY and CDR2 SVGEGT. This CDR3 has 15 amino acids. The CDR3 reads CASSYSQGVNTEAFF. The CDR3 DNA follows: TGTGCCAGCAGTTACTCTCAGGGGGTGAACACTGAAGCTTTCTTT.